These 20 T cell receptor beta chains share one sample of origin, sequenced in a study of molecular identifiers for immune sequencing clone quantification. TCRdb ran MiXCR on the PCR reads and lists one entry per CDR3 protein. The repertoire holds 40,000 to 65,000 distinct CDR3 sequences, with about a third as singletons. The sample taken for sequencing was naive CD8+ T cells from blood, with Jurkat cell RNA spiked in. Subset meaning: FACS-sorted CD8+CD4-CCR7+CD45RA+ naive T cells. The receptors were gathered from a human donor in good health. Some libraries in this study had Jurkat cell RNA spiked in.

This clonotype was observed a handful of times. This rearrangement joins TRBV20-1 to TRBJ2-5; TRBD1 aligns across 8 bases. The trim removed 0 bases at V and 1 base at J, leaving 7 bases unmatched. Per the germline V gene, CDR1 is DFQATT and CDR2 is SNEGSKA (reference sequence). This CDR3 region has 16 residues. CDR3 in amino acids: CSARDMTGAGQETQYF. The CDR3 DNA reads TGCAGTGCTAGAGATATGACAGGGGCAGGCCAAGAGACCCAGTACTTC.

With regard to this clonotype: An end of the junction does not agree with germline; a read error may underlie this. This chain uses TRBV7-6 with TRBJ2-3, with D perhaps TRBD2 (5 bases). Per germline, CDR1 SGHVS and CDR2 FNYEAQ. The CDR3 spans 15 residues. For the CDR3, the DNA is TGTGCCGGCAGCTTAGGAGGTGGGGTCTCCGATACGCAGTATTTT. This encodes CAGSLGGGVSDTQYF.

On this clonotype: This is likely a read error, given that the CDR3 carries no conserved phenylalanine or tryptophan at its end. The chain has TRBV2 and TRBJ2-1; D gene uncertain. This CDR3 has 11 residues. V was trimmed by 8 bases and J by 5 bases, leaving 7 bases between them. From germline, CDR1 is SNHLY and CDR2 FYNNEI. The CDR3: CASERNNEQFL. In DNA, the CDR3 is TGTGCCAGCGAGCGAAACAATGAGCAGTTCCTC.

In this sample, this clonotype turned up many times. J is TRBJ1-5 and V is TRBV7-6; TRBD1 is a possible D gene (5 bases). Germline V gives CDR1 SGHVS, CDR2 FNYEAQ. The CDR3 runs to 14 residues. V gave up 5 bases and J gave up 5 bases, with 13 bases separating them. The CDR3 reads CASSPGTLDQPQHF. The DNA of the CDR3 is TGTGCCAGCAGCCCGGGGACTTTAGATCAGCCCCAGCATTTT.

The chain employs TRBV7-2 and TRBJ2-7; 11 nucleotides line up with TRBD1. The germline V gene has CDR1 SGHTA and CDR2 FQGNSA. V gave up 2 bases and J gave up 2 bases; unmatched junction bases: 2. CDR3 length: 15 amino acids. CDR3 amino acids: CASSLTDRGPYEQYF. The CDR3 nucleotides read TGTGCCAGCAGCTTAACGGACAGGGGGCCCTACGAGCAGTACTTC. The full variable domain, completed using reference TRBV7-2 and TRBJ2-7, is GAGVSQSPSNKVTEKGKDVELRCDPISGHTALYWYRQSLGQGLEFLIYFQGNSAPDKSGLPSDRFSAERTGGSVSTLTIQRTQQEDSAVYLCASSLTDRGPYEQYFGPGTRLTVT.

This clonotype was counted between two and nine times. This chain uses TRBV20-1 with TRBJ2-3, with D possibly called TRBD1 or TRBD2 (5 bases each). CDR1 and CDR2 (germline): DFQATT, SNEGSKA (reference sequence). CDR3 length: 15 residues. Trimming removed 1 base from V and 2 bases from J, with 13 bases in between. CDR3 protein: CSARAGSRLTDTQYF. As DNA, the CDR3 is TGCAGTGCTAGAGCAGGGAGTAGACTCACAGATACGCAGTATTTT.

This clonotype was seen ten or more times. The chain couples TRBV13 to TRBJ2-3, with 13 nucleotides matching TRBD2. Germline CDR1 and CDR2: PRHDT and FYEKMQ (reference sequence). After removal of 4 bases from V and 1 base from J, the junction contained 2 bases not matched to a gene. This CDR3 region has 16 residues. The CDR3 DNA reads TGTGCCAGCAGCTCCGGACTAGCGGGAGGCACAGATACGCAGTATTTT. This sequence encodes CASSSGLAGGTDTQYF.

This clonotype was seen more than once but under ten times. V and J are TRBV11-2 and TRBJ2-5, with D possibly matching TRBD1 (6 bases). V was trimmed by 0 bases and J by 0 bases, leaving 14 bases between them. Germline V gene sequence: CDR1 SGHAT, CDR2 FQNNGV. The CDR3 sequence is 17 residues long. The CDR3 sequence is CASSLDMGDMDQETQYF. CDR3 bases: TGTGCCAGCAGCTTAGATATGGGGGACATGGACCAAGAGACCCAGTACTTC.

This clonotype showed up just a few times. The chain employs TRBV28 and TRBJ2-7; 8 bases are a match to TRBD1. The trim removed 4 bases at V and 7 bases at J, leaving 3 bases unmatched. CDR1 MDHEN and CDR2 SYDVKM come from the germline V gene. The CDR3 totals 12 residues. The CDR3 DNA reads as TGTGCCAGCAGTTCCAGGGGGCGAGAGCAGTACTTC. It encodes CASSSRGREQYF. The variable domain in full, completed from reference TRBV28 and TRBJ2-7, reads DVKVTQSSRYLVKRTGEKVFLECVQDMDHENMFWYRQDPGLGLRLIYFSYDVKMKEKGDIPEGYSVSREKKERFSLILESASTNQTSMYLCASSSRGREQYFGPGTRLTVT.

The rearrangement joins TRBV11-2 to TRBJ2-5; 7 nucleotides align to TRBD1. This CDR3 is 14 amino acids long. Germline V gives CDR1 SGHAT, CDR2 FQNNGV. J gave up 5 bases and V 5 bases, and 8 bases lay outside the gene matches. CDR3 protein: CASSPPTGVETQYF. DNA for the CDR3: TGTGCCAGCAGCCCGCCAACAGGGGTTGAGACCCAGTACTTC.

This clonotype was counted at least ten times. The chain uses TRBV7-8 and TRBJ2-2; perhaps TRBD2 as D (5 bases). This CDR3 spans 16 amino acids. Germline loops: CDR1 SGHVS, CDR2 FQNEAQ. The V and J ends lost 5 bases and 6 bases respectively, with 19 bases between them. This chain's CDR3 is CASSQAVVSFPGELFF. The CDR3 nucleotides are TGTGCCAGCAGCCAAGCGGTAGTAAGCTTCCCCGGGGAGCTGTTTTTT.

This chain uses TRBV6-1 with TRBJ2-1; 7 bases map to TRBD1. The germline V gene has CDR1 MNHNS and CDR2 SASEGT. CDR3 length equals 16 residues. The junction had 8 bases not matched to a gene; V was cut back by 2 bases and J by 4 bases. CDR3 amino acids: CASSEWDRSTYNEQFF. CDR3 nucleotides: TGTGCCAGCAGTGAATGGGACAGATCTACTTACAATGAGCAGTTCTTC.

The CDR3: CSGGVNNEQFF. CDR3 in DNA: TGCTCCGGTGGTGTAAACAATGAGCAGTTCTTC. The chain couples TRBV29-1 to TRBJ2-1, with D uncertain. CDR1 is SQVTM and CDR2 is ANQGSEA in the germline V gene. The CDR3 is 11 amino acids.

This clonotype appeared a few times. The J gene is TRBJ2-3, the V gene TRBV5-6; D is perhaps TRBD1 or TRBD2 (6 bases each). V was clipped by 0 bases and J by 8 bases, with 13 bases between them. Germline loops: CDR1 SGHDT, CDR2 YYEEEE. This CDR3 is 14 amino acids long. CDR3: CASSLGTGAGTQYF. For the CDR3, the DNA is TGTGCCAGCAGCTTGGGGACGGGGGCAGGTACGCAGTATTTT.

Many counts were recorded for this clonotype. The chain is built from TRBV5-5 and TRBJ2-7; D could derive from TRBD1 or TRBD2 (5 bases each). V dropped 4 bases and J dropped 5 bases, with 13 bases sitting between them. Per the germline V gene, CDR1 is SGHKS and CDR2 is YYEKEE (reference sequence). The CDR3 totals 13 residues. In DNA, the CDR3 is TGTGCCAGCAGCCCGGGACCGGGCGACGAGCAGTACTTC. Its protein product is CASSPGPGDEQYF. The full variable domain, in which reference TRBV5-5 and TRBJ2-7 provide the parts outside the CDR3, is DAGVTQSPTHLIKTRGQQVTLRCSPISGHKSVSWYQQVLGQGPQFIFQYYEKEERGRGNFPDRFSARQFPNYSSELNVNALLLGDSALYLCASSPGPGDEQYFGPGTRLTVT.

V and J are TRBV15 and TRBJ2-7; no reliable D call. From germline, CDR1 is LNHNV and CDR2 YYDKDF (reference sequence). The CDR3 length is 15 residues. V lost 0 bases, J lost 0 bases, and 9 bases lay in between. As DNA, the CDR3 is TGTGCCACCAGCAGAGATCGGGCCAACTCCTACGAGCAGTACTTC. Residues: CATSRDRANSYEQYF.

Turning to this clonotype: One base away lies a much larger clone, so this may be a sequencing read error. This chain uses TRBV12-3 or TRBV12-4 with TRBJ2-2, with D maybe TRBD2 (6 bases). The CDR3 runs to 15 residues. CDR3 sequence (DNA): TGTGCCAGCAGTTTGAGCCCCCTGGGGACCGGGGGGCTGTTTTTT. Amino acid sequence: CASSLSPLGTGGLFF.

Many counts were recorded for this clonotype. The rearrangement uses TRBV19 and TRBJ1-5, with D tentatively TRBD1 (6 bases). V lost 6 bases to trimming and J lost 6 bases, with 15 bases between them. The length of the CDR3 is 14 residues. Germline CDR1 LNHDA, CDR2 SQIVND (reference sequence). CDR3 region: CASRVRTASQPQHF. CDR3 DNA: TGTGCCAGTAGAGTGCGGACAGCGAGTCAGCCCCAGCATTTT.

This clonotype came up many times. The chain has TRBV12-3 or TRBV12-4 and TRBJ1-1; D is unresolved. Trimming pared 6 bases from V and 5 bases from J, leaving 16 bases between. CDR3 length: 14 residues. The CDR3, as DNA: TGTGCCAGCAGCCCACCGGGGTCTTGGACTGAAGCTTTCTTT. Translating it yields CASSPPGSWTEAFF.

This chain uses TRBV12-5 with TRBJ1-5; weak D call: TRBD1 (5 bases). Germline V gives CDR1 LGHNT, CDR2 FRNRAP. V lost 6 bases and J lost 6, with 12 bases in between. This CDR3 is 13 amino acids long. CDR3 DNA: TGTGCTAGTGGCCCGGGGGGATCTCAGCCCCAGCATTTT. This codes for CASGPGGSQPQHF.